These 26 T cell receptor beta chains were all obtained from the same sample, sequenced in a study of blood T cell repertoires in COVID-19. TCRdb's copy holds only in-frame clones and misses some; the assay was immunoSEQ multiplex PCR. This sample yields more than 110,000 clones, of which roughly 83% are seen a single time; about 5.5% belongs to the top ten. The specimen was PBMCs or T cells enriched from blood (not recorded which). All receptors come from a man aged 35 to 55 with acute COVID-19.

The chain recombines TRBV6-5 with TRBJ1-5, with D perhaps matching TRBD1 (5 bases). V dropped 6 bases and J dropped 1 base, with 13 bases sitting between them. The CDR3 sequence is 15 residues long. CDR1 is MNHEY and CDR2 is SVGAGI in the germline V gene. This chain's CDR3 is CASRRGGGSNQPQHF. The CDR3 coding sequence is TGTGCCAGCAGGCGGGGCGGGGGAAGCAATCAGCCCCAGCATTTT.

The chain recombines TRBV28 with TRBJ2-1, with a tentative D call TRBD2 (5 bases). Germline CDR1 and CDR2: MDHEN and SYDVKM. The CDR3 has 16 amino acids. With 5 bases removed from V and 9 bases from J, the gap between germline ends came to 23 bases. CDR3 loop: CASSAPGTPGVGEQFF. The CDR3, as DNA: TGTGCCAGCAGTGCCCCGGGAACCCCCGGGGTCGGTGAGCAGTTCTTC.

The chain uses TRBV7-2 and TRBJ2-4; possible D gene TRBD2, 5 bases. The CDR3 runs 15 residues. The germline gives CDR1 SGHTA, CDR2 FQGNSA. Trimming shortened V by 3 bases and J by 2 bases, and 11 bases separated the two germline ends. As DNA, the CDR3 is TGTGCCAGCAGCTTCGGAGGTCTAACCAAAAACATTCAGTACTTC. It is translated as CASSFGGLTKNIQYF.

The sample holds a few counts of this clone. CDR3 protein: CASVPAQEGNQPQHF. In DNA, the CDR3 is TGTGCCAGCGTACCTGCTCAGGAGGGTAATCAGCCCCAGCATTTT. The V gene is TRBV28, the J gene TRBJ1-5; D is undetermined. The CDR3 loop spans 15 amino acids. CDR1 is MDHEN, CDR2 SYDVKM, per germline. Trimming removed 8 bases from V and 4 bases from J, with 18 bases in between.

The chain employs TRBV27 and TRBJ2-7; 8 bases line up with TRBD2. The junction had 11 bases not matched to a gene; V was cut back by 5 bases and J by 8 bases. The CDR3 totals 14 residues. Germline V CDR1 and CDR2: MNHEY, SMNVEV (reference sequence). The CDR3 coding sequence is TGTGCCAGCAGTCGCGGGACTAGTGGAGTAAAGCAGTACTTC. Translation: CASSRGTSGVKQYF.

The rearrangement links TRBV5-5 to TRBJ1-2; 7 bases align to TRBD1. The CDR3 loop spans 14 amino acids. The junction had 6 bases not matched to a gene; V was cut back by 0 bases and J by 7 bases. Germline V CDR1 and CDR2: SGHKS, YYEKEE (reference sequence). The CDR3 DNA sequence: TGTGCCAGCAGCTTGGTGGGGGGACAGATTGGCTACACCTTC. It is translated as CASSLVGGQIGYTF.

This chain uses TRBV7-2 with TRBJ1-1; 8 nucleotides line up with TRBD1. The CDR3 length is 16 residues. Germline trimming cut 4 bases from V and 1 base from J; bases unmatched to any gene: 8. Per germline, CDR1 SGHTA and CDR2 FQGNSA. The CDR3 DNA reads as TGTGCCAGCAGCTGGACAGGGACCCCCGAGAACACTGAAGCTTTCTTT. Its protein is CASSWTGTPENTEAFF.

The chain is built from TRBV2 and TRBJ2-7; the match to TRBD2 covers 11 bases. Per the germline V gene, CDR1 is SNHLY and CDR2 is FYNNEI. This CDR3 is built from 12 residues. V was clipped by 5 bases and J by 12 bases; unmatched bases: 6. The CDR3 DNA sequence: TGTGCCAGCAGTCTAGCGGGGGGAGTTGGGTACTTC. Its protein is CASSLAGGVGYF.

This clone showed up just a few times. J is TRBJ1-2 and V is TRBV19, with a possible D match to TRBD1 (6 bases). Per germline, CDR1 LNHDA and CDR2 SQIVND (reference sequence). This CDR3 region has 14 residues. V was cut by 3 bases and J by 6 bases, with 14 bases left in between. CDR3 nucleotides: TGTGCCAGTAGTATCCGGACAGAAAGAGATGGCTACACCTTC. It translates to CASSIRTERDGYTF. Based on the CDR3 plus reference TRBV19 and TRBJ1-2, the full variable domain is DGGITQSPKYLFRKEGQNVTLSCEQNLNHDAMYWYRQDPGQGLRLIYYSQIVNDFQKGDIAEGYSVSREKKESFPLTVTSAQKNPTAFYLCASSIRTERDGYTFGSGTRLTVV.

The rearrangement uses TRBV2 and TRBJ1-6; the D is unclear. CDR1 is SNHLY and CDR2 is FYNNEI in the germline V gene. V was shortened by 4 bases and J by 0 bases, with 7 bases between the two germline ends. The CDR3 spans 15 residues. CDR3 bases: TGTGCCAGCAGTGTGGGCAGCTCCTATAATTCACCCCTCCACTTT. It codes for CASSVGSSYNSPLHF. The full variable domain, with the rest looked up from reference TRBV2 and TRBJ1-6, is EPEVTQTPSHQVTQMGQEVILRCVPISNHLYFYWYRQILGQKVEFLVSFYNNEISEKSEIFDDQFSVERPDGSNFTLKIRSTKLEDSAMYFCASSVGSSYNSPLHFGNGTRLTVT.

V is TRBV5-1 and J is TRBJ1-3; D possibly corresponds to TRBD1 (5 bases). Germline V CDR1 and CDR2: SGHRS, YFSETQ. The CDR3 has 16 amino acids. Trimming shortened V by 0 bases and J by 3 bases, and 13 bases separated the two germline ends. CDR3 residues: CASSLAPDDSGNTIYF. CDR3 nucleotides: TGCGCCAGCAGCTTGGCCCCGGATGACAGTGGAAACACCATATATTTT.

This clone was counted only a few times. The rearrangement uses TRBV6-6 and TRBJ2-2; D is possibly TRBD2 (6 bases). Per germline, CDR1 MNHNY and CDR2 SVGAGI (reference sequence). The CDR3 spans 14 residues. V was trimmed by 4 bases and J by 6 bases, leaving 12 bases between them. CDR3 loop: CASSSIRGSGELFF. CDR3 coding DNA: TGTGCCAGCAGTTCCATACGGGGGTCCGGGGAGCTGTTTTTT.

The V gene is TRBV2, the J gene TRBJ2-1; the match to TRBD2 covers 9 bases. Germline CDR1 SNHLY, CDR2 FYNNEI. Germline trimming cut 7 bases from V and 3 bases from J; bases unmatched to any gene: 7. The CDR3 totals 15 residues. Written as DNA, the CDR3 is TGTGCCAGCATGAAAGCGGGGGGACACTACAATGAGCAGTTCTTC. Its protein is CASMKAGGHYNEQFF.

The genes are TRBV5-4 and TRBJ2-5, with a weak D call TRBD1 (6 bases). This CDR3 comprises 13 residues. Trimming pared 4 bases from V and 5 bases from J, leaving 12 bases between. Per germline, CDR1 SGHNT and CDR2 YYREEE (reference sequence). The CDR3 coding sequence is TGTGCCAGCAGCCGAGGGGGAAGTGAGACCCAGTACTTC. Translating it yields CASSRGGSETQYF. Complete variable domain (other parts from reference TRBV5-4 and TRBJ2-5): ETGVTQSPTHLIKTRGQQVTLRCSSQSGHNTVSWYQQALGQGPQFIFQYYREEENGRGNFPPRFSGLQFPNYSSELNVNALELDDSALYLCASSRGGSETQYFGPGTRLLVL.

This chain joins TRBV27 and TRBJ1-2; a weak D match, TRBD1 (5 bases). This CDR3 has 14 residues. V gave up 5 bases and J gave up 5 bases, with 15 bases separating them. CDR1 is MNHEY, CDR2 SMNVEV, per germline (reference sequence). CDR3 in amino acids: CASSEARQTYGYTF. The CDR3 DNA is TGTGCCAGCAGTGAGGCTCGACAGACTTATGGCTACACCTTC.

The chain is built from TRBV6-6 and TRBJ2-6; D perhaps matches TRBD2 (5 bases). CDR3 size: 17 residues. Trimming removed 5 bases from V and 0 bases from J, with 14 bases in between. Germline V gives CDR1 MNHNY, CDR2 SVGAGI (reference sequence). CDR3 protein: CASSPGLSYSGANVLTF. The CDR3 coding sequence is TGTGCCAGCAGTCCCGGACTCTCCTACTCTGGGGCCAACGTCCTGACTTTC.

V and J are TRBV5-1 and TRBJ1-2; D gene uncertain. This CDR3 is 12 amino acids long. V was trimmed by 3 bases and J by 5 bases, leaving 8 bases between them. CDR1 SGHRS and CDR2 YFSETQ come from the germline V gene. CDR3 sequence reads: CASSSEQYGYTF. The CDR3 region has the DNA TGCGCCAGCAGCTCGGAACAGTATGGCTACACCTTC. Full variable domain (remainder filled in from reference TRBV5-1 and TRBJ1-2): KAGVTQTPRYLIKTRGQQVTLSCSPISGHRSVSWYQQTPGQGLQFLFEYFSETQRNKGNFPGRFSGRQFSNSRSEMNVSTLELGDSALYLCASSSEQYGYTFGSGTRLTVV.

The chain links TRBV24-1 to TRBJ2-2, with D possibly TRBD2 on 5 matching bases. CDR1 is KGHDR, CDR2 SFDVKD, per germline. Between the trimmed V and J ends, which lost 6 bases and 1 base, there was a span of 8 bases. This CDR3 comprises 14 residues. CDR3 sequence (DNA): TGTGCCACCAGTAAGAGGGAGAACACCGGGGAGCTGTTTTTT. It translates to CATSKRENTGELFF.

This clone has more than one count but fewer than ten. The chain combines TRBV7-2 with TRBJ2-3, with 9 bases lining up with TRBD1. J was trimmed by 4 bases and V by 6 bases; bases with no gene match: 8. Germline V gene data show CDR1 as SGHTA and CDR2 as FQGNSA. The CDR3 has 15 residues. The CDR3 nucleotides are TGTGCCAGCAGTCCAACAGGGGGCATCGCAGATACGCAGTATTTT. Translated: CASSPTGGIADTQYF.

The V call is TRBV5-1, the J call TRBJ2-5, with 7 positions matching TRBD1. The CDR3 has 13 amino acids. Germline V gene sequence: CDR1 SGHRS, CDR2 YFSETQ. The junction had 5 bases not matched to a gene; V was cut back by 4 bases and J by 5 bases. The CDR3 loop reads CASSPGGWETQYF. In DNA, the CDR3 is TGCGCCAGCAGCCCAGGGGGTTGGGAGACCCAGTACTTC.

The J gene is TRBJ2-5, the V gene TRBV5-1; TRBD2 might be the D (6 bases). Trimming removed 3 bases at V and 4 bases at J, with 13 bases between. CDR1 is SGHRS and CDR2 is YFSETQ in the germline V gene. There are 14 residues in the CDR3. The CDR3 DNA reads TGCGCCAGCAGCTGGCGATCGGAGGGAGAGACCCAGTACTTC. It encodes CASSWRSEGETQYF.

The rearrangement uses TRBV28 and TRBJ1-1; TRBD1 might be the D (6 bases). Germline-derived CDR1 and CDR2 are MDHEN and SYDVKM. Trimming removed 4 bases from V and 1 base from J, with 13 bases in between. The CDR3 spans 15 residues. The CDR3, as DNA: TGTGCCAGCAGTTCCAATGACAGGTGGAACACTGAAGCTTTCTTT. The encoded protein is CASSSNDRWNTEAFF.

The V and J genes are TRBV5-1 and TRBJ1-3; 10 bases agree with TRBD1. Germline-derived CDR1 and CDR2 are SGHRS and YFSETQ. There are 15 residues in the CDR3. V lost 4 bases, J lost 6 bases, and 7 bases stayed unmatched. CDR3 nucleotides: TGCGCCAGCAGCAAAGGGACAGGGGTTGAAAACACCATATATTTT. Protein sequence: CASSKGTGVENTIYF.

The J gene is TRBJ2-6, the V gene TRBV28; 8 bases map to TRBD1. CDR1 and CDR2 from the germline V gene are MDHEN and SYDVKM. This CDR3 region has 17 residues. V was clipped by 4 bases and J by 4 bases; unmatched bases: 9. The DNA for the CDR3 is TGTGCCAGCAGTTACGGGACAGGTAGTCCCGGGGCCAACGTCCTGACTTTC. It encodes CASSYGTGSPGANVLTF.

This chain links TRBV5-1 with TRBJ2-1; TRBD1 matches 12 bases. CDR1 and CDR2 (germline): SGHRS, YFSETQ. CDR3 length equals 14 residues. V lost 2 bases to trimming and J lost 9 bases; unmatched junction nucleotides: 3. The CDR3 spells CASSLGTGGGEQFF. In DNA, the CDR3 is TGCGCCAGCAGCTTAGGGACAGGGGGCGGTGAGCAGTTCTTC.

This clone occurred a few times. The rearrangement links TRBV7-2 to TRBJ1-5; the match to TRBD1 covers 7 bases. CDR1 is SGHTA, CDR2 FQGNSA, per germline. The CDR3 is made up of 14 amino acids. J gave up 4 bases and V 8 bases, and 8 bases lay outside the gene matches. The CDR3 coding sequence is TGTGCCAGCGGATTTGACAGGGTAAATCAGCCCCAGCATTTT. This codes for CASGFDRVNQPQHF.